What follows are 22 T cell receptor beta chains derived from one specimen sequenced in a study of cytomegalovirus exposure and HLA in healthy donors (dated by TCRdb to about 2017). Libraries were made using the immunoSEQ multiplex PCR assay. The multiplex PCR relied on a mix of 60 forward primers for TCR Vbeta segments and 13 reverse primers for TCR Jbeta segments. In its TCRdb copy, this immuneACCESS table keeps in-frame sequences only and misses some clones. Where compared with another copy, unresolved V genes explain less than half of these, and the others have no known cause. Here the sample has 150,000 or so clones; 70% to 85% occur a single time. The ten largest clones add up to 1.5% to 2% of the sample. Sequenced input: PBMCs. The receptor set was obtained from a woman in her 30s in good health and CMV-seronegative.

This rearrangement joins TRBV27 to TRBJ2-7; 7 bases map to TRBD2. Germline trimming cut 0 bases from V and 4 bases from J; bases unmatched to any gene: 6. The CDR3 contains 15 residues. The germline V gene has CDR1 MNHEY and CDR2 SMNVEV (reference sequence). The CDR3 sequence: CASSLSGGGIYEQYF. The CDR3 DNA reads as TGTGCCAGCAGTTTATCTGGCGGGGGAATTTACGAGCAGTACTTC.

This rearrangement joins TRBV29-1 to TRBJ1-1, with TRBD1 matching over 9 bases. The CDR3 is 13 amino acids. The trim removed 6 bases at V and 3 bases at J, leaving 5 bases unmatched. The germline V gene encodes CDR1 SQVTM and CDR2 ANQGSEA. CDR3 protein: CSVRTGVDTEAFF. The CDR3 nucleotides are TGCAGCGTCCGGACAGGGGTGGACACTGAAGCTTTCTTT.

The chain uses TRBV5-1 and TRBJ2-2, with a weak D call TRBD1 (6 bases). The CDR3 has 16 amino acids. Germline CDR1 SGHRS, CDR2 YFSETQ. Trimming cost V 0 bases and J 4 bases, with 13 bases left between them. The CDR3 DNA reads TGCGCCAGCAGCTTGGAGGGGGACCCGACCACCGGGGAGCTGTTTTTT. The encoded protein is CASSLEGDPTTGELFF.

This clone was picked up one time. The chain combines TRBV2 with TRBJ2-7; perhaps TRBD2 as D (5 bases). This CDR3 contains 18 residues. The germline V and J ends were trimmed by 6 bases and 6 bases, with 30 bases remaining between them. Germline CDR1 is SNHLY and CDR2 is FYNNEI. The CDR3 coding sequence is TGTGCCAGCAGCAATTCGACACGAGATCCCCTCCTTCGGGGCGAGCAGTACTTC. Translated: CASSNSTRDPLLRGEQYF.

In its sample, this clone was seen once. V gene TRBV21-1 combines with J gene TRBJ1-1. TRBV21-1 is labeled a pseudogene. This CDR3 has 13 amino acids. The CDR3 DNA follows: TGTGCCAGCAGCCACGAAGGAGGGGTTGAAGCTTTCTTT. Translation: CASSHEGGVEAFF.

Details on this clone: One end of the junction does not line up with germline, which may come from a read error. The genes are TRBV5-6 and TRBJ1-2, with D unclear. In germline, CDR1 is SGHDT, CDR2 YYEEEE. The CDR3 length is 14 residues. The CDR3: CASSLVSTSRGYPF. The CDR3 nucleotides read TGTGCCAGCAGCTTGGTCTCAACTTCGAGAGGCTACCCCTTC. Combining the CDR3 with reference TRBV5-6 and TRBJ1-2 gives the whole variable domain DAGVTQSPTHLIKTRGQQVTLRCSPKSGHDTVSWYQQALGQGPQFIFQYYEEEERQRGNFPDRFSGHQFPNYSSELNVNALLLGDSALYLCASSLVSTSRGYPFGSGTRLTVV.

This clone has more than one count but fewer than ten. CDR3 region: CASRIQGYEQYF. DNA of the CDR3: TGTGCCAGCAGGATACAGGGCTACGAGCAGTACTTC. The rearrangement links TRBV11-2 to TRBJ2-7, with D possibly being TRBD1 (6 bases). Between the trimmed V and J ends, which lost 6 bases and 3 bases, there was a span of 9 bases. The germline gives CDR1 SGHAT, CDR2 FQNNGV. The CDR3 contains 12 residues.

This chain uses TRBV2 with TRBJ2-7; 9 bases agree with TRBD1. From germline, CDR1 is SNHLY and CDR2 FYNNEI. This CDR3 is 16 amino acids long. With 4 bases clipped from V and 2 bases from J, the junction kept 9 bases outside the gene matches. DNA for the CDR3: TGTGCCAGCAGTGTCTTTAAGGGACAGGGCACCTACGAGCAGTACTTC. It codes for CASSVFKGQGTYEQYF.

J is TRBJ2-7 and V is TRBV27, with a tentative D call TRBD2 (6 bases). Germline lookup yields CDR1 MNHEY and CDR2 SMNVEV (reference sequence). CDR3 length: 18 amino acids. V lost 4 bases and J 0 bases, leaving 22 bases between the germline ends. The CDR3 region has the DNA TGTGCCAGCAGTTCCTTTACCCCGGGTCTAGCGAGCTCCTACGAGCAGTACTTC. Translation: CASSSFTPGLASSYEQYF.

This rearrangement joins TRBV21-1 to TRBJ1-5; the DNA was not compared with TRBD1, the D call given in the table. TRBV21-1 is deemed a pseudogene. This CDR3 is 17 amino acids long. CDR3 loop: CASSKVKQTYSNQPQHF. CDR3 coding DNA: TGTGCCAGCAGCAAAGTAAAACAGACATATAGCAATCAGCCCCAGCATTTT.

As DNA, the CDR3 is TGTGCCAGTAGTATTTCCCGGGACAGAGGGTTAGTTCAGCCCCAGCATTTT. Protein sequence: CASSISRDRGLVQPQHF. The genes are TRBV19 and TRBJ1-5, with TRBD1 identical over 7 bases. The CDR3 totals 17 residues. Germline trimming cut 3 bases from V and 6 bases from J; bases unmatched to any gene: 14. The germline gives CDR1 LNHDA, CDR2 SQIVND (reference sequence).

The chain is built from TRBV6-5 and TRBJ1-5, with a tentative D call TRBD1 (5 bases). Germline loops: CDR1 MNHEY, CDR2 SVGAGI. CDR3 size: 15 residues. V dropped 2 bases and J dropped 7 bases, with 15 bases sitting between them. The CDR3 coding sequence is TGTGCCAGCAGTTACGGTTGGGGGGAGGGACAGCCCCAGCATTTT. Protein: CASSYGWGEGQPQHF.

CDR3 region: CASSSPRGASTEAFF. CDR3 in DNA: TGTGCCAGCAGTTCCCCACGGGGGGCGAGCACTGAAGCTTTCTTT. The chain has TRBV6-5 and TRBJ1-1, with D possibly TRBD1 on 6 matching bases. Germline V gene data show CDR1 as MNHEY and CDR2 as SVGAGI. CDR3 size: 15 residues. Trimming removed 4 bases from V and 4 bases from J, with 16 bases in between.

Here the CDR3 reads CASSLVTLDNEQFF. CDR3 DNA sequence: TGTGCCAGCAGCTTAGTGACTCTAGACAATGAGCAGTTCTTC. This chain joins TRBV11-3 and TRBJ2-1; no clear D gene. Trimming stripped 1 base from V and 5 bases from J, with 9 bases between. The CDR3 spans 14 residues. Germline V gene lookup returns CDR1 SGHNT and CDR2 YENEEA.

This chain links TRBV19 with TRBJ1-5, with 9 bases fitting TRBD1. The ends lost 6 bases at V and 7 bases at J; junction bases unmatched: 4. Germline V lookup: CDR1 LNHDA, CDR2 SQIVND (reference sequence). This CDR3 has 13 amino acids. In nucleotides, the CDR3 is TGTGCCAGTAGACGGGACAGGGTCCAGCCCCAGCATTTT. It is translated as CASRRDRVQPQHF.

The chain carries TRBV7-2 and TRBJ2-3; 11 bases are a match to TRBD2. J lost 3 bases, V lost 4 bases, and 6 bases had no gene match. Per germline, CDR1 SGHTA and CDR2 FQGNSA. CDR3 length: 16 residues. CDR3 in DNA: TGTGCCAGCAGCTCGACTAGCGGGACTCGGACAGATACGCAGTATTTT. Protein: CASSSTSGTRTDTQYF. Combining the CDR3 with reference TRBV7-2 and TRBJ2-3 gives the whole variable domain GAGVSQSPSNKVTEKGKDVELRCDPISGHTALYWYRQSLGQGLEFLIYFQGNSAPDKSGLPSDRFSAERTGGSVSTLTIQRTQQEDSAVYLCASSSTSGTRTDTQYFGPGTRLTVL.

The J gene is TRBJ2-5, the V gene TRBV4-1; perhaps TRBD2 as D (6 bases). Trimming cost V 3 bases and J 5 bases, with 16 bases left between them. Germline values: CDR1 MGHRA, CDR2 YSYEKL. The length of the CDR3 is 15 residues. The CDR3 nucleotides are TGCGCCAGCAGCCAGGACACCAGGGCGGGGGAGACCCAGTACTTC. As protein: CASSQDTRAGETQYF.

The gene calls are TRBV27 and TRBJ2-5, with 7 bases identical to TRBD2. Germline V lookup: CDR1 MNHEY, CDR2 SMNVEV (reference sequence). The CDR3 is 15 residues long. Losses at the gene ends were 1 base for V and 5 bases for J; bases not matched to a gene: 7. The CDR3 loop is CASSLYGGGDETQYF. CDR3 bases: TGTGCCAGCAGTTTATATGGGGGAGGGGATGAGACCCAGTACTTC.

This clone was observed a single time. The rearrangement joins TRBV27 to TRBJ1-2; TRBD1 agrees at 8 bases. The junction had 11 bases not matched to a gene; V was cut back by 4 bases and J by 7 bases. The CDR3 is made up of 15 amino acids. The germline gives CDR1 MNHEY, CDR2 SMNVEV (reference sequence). The CDR3, as DNA: TGTGCCAGCAGTTCCCCCAGGCAGGGGGCGGGTGGCTACACCTTC. Translated: CASSSPRQGAGGYTF.

In its sample, this clone was seen a few times. The chain uses TRBV10-3 and TRBJ2-7, with D tentatively TRBD1 (5 bases). The V end was cut by 9 bases, the J end by 3 bases, with 12 bases between. CDR3 length: 12 residues. The germline CDR1 and CDR2 sequences are ENHRY and SYGVKD. The CDR3 is CAIDSGNYEQYF. In nucleotides, the CDR3 is TGTGCCATAGACAGTGGGAACTACGAGCAGTACTTC.

Only a few counts were recorded for this clone. The chain couples TRBV28 to TRBJ1-2; 9 positions match TRBD1. The V gene end was trimmed by 3 bases and the J gene end by 5 bases; junction bases not matched to a gene: 7. Germline V gives CDR1 MDHEN, CDR2 SYDVKM. The CDR3 has 15 residues. The CDR3, as DNA: TGTGCCAGCAGTTTCCTCGACAGGGGGGGATATGGCTACACCTTC. Its protein is CASSFLDRGGYGYTF.

The V gene is TRBV5-1, the J gene TRBJ1-2; TRBD1 matches 9 bases. Germline CDR1 is SGHRS and CDR2 is YFSETQ. The CDR3 extends over 15 amino acids. The V and J ends lost 2 bases and 5 bases, in that order; junction bases with no gene match: 7. The CDR3 region has the DNA TGCGCCAGCAGCTTAGGGACAGGGTTCGATTATGGCTACACCTTC. This codes for CASSLGTGFDYGYTF.